This TCR beta chain emerged from a study of tumor and adjacent non-tumor tissue in lung cancer. Looking at the study overall: There were about 12 adenocarcinoma, a couple of squamous cell carcinoma and 1 small cell lung cancer cases. On average, productive TCRbeta reads reached about 4.17 million per sample. Notes on the study in general: Tumor tissue had significantly higher TCR diversity than normal lung.

Three rounds of nested PCR, following a modified ARM-PCR protocol, produced the TCRbeta library. In TCRdb, the multiplex PCR reads were re-called with MiXCR into one record per CDR3 protein. The sample holds about 200,000 distinct CDR3 sequences; roughly 70% are singletons and the top ten take under 30%. A word on this clonotype: Its matching antigen is unknown. Germline and junction disagree at one end, which may indicate a read error.

This sample's RNA came from whole unsorted tissue. Germline CDR1 reads MNHEY; CDR2 reads SVGAGI. The CDR3 runs 15 residues. Sequenced: lung tumor tissue. The chain carries TRBV6-5 and TRBJ2-7; tentatively, D is TRBD1 or TRBD2 (5 bases each). This TCR came from a man in his fifties or sixties with non-small cell lung cancer. CDR3 nucleotide sequence: TGTGCCTGCGACAATGGGGGAGTCACTCGCTACGAGCAATACTTC. Amino acid sequence: CACDNGGVTRYEQYF.